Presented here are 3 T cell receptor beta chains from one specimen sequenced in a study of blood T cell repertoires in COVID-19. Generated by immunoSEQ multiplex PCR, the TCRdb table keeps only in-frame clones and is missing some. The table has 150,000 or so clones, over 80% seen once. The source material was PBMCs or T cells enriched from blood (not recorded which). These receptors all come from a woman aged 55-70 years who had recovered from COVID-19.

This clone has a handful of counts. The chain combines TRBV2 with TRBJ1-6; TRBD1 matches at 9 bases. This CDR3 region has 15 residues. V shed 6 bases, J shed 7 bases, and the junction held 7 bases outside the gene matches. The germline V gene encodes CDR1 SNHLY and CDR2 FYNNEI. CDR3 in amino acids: CASRTTGTGNSPLHF. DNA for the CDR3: TGTGCCAGCAGGACTACCGGGACAGGGAATTCACCCCTCCACTTT.

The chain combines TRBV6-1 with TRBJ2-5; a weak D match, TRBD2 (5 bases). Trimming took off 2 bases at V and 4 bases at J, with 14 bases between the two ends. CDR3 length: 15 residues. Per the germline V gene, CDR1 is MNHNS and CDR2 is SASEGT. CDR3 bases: TGTGCCAGCAGTGAATCGGCGGGCAGGAGAGAGACCCAGTACTTC. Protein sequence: CASSESAGRRETQYF.

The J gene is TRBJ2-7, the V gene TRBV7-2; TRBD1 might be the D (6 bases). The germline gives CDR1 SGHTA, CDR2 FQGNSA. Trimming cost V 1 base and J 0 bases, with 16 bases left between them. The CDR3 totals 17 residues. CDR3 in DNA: TGTGCCAGCAGCTTAGAAATTCAGGGGACATCCTCCTACGAGCAGTACTTC. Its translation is CASSLEIQGTSSYEQYF.